The 4 T cell receptor beta chains given below trace back to one sample, sequenced in a study of graft-versus-host responses after intestinal transplantation. Their antigen targets remain unknown. Generated by immunoSEQ multiplex PCR, the TCRdb table keeps only in-frame clones and is missing some. The table lists about 110,000 clones, around 92% of them singletons, with approximately 1.2% in the top ten. The specimen was unstimulated CD8+ T cells sorted from spleen or lymph node cells, collected before transplant. The receptors shown here come from a human donor who was the organ donor for an intestinal transplant.

A single count supports this clone. The CDR3 coding sequence is TGTGCCTGGAGTATCACGTTTGTAGGGGGGACCCAGTACTTC. This gives the protein CAWSITFVGGTQYF. V and J are TRBV30 and TRBJ2-5; possible D gene TRBD1, 6 bases. Germline V lookup: CDR1 GTSNPN, CDR2 SVGIG (reference sequence). The germline V and J ends were trimmed by 2 bases and 7 bases, with 17 bases remaining between them. CDR3 length: 14 residues.

The rearrangement links TRBV27 to TRBJ2-3; TRBD2 might be the D (5 bases). The length of the CDR3 is 15 residues. Germline lookup yields CDR1 MNHEY and CDR2 SMNVEV (reference sequence). V shed 2 bases and J shed 0 bases, with 9 bases lying between them. CDR3 protein: CASSLKGGSTDTQYF. For the CDR3, the DNA is TGTGCCAGCAGTTTAAAGGGCGGGAGCACAGATACGCAGTATTTT.

The chain combines TRBV5-6 with TRBJ1-1; D is perhaps TRBD1 (5 bases). The CDR3 totals 16 residues. In germline, CDR1 is SGHDT, CDR2 YYEEEE. V was trimmed by 2 bases and J by 0 bases, leaving 14 bases between them. DNA for the CDR3: TGTGCCAGCAGCTTTACTACAGGTAGTATGAACACTGAAGCTTTCTTT. Amino acid sequence: CASSFTTGSMNTEAFF.

This clone was detected only once. At one end the junction does not follow the germline gene, possibly because of a read error. This chain connects TRBV11-2 to TRBJ2-7, with a weak D call TRBD2 (6 bases). The CDR3 length is 16 residues. CDR1 and CDR2 from the germline V gene are SGHAT and FQNNGV. CDR3 in DNA: TGTGCCAGCAGCTTAGGGGCCTTCGGGGACTCCTGCGAGCAGTACTTC. As protein: CASSLGAFGDSCEQYF. The entire variable domain, with the rest obtained from reference TRBV11-2 and TRBJ2-7, is as follows: EAGVAQSPRYKIIEKRQSVAFWCNPISGHATLYWYQQILGQGPKLLIQFQNNGVVDDSQLPKDRFSAERLKGVDSTLKIQPAKLEDSAVYLCASSLGAFGDSCEQYFGPGTRLTVT.